Shown below are 5 T cell receptor beta chains from a single sample sequenced in a study of cytomegalovirus exposure and HLA in healthy donors. PCR primers comprised 60 Vbeta and 13 Jbeta primers. This table comes from immunoSEQ multiplex PCR, and its TCRdb copy is limited to in-frame clones, with some not included. The repertoire consists of about 180,000 clones, with 70% to 80% occurring once and the leading ten covering around 1.5%. Sequenced sample: PBMCs. These receptors were obtained from a man aged 18 to 30 in good health and CMV-seronegative.

This clone was picked up a small number of times. The V and J genes are TRBV10-3 and TRBJ1-1, with D uncertain. The CDR3 is made up of 15 amino acids. The V gene lost 0 bases and the J gene lost 4 bases, with 12 bases spanning the gap. Germline V gene data show CDR1 as ENHRY and CDR2 as SYGVKD. In nucleotides, the CDR3 is TGTGCCATCAGTGAGTCTCCACCCTTGAGCACTGAAGCTTTCTTT. This gives the protein CAISESPPLSTEAFF.

The V call is TRBV6-6, the J call TRBJ1-5; D gene ambiguous. The germline gives CDR1 MNHNY, CDR2 SVGAGI (reference sequence). V gave up 5 bases and J gave up 12 bases, with 11 bases separating them. The CDR3 is 11 amino acids. The CDR3 is CASSPDFFQHF. CDR3 nucleotide sequence: TGTGCCAGCAGTCCCGACTTCTTCCAGCATTTT.

This chain links TRBV9 with TRBJ2-2; possibly TRBD1 for D (5 bases). The germline gives CDR1 SGDLS, CDR2 YYNGEE. The CDR3 has 16 residues. V lost 0 bases to trimming and J lost 0 bases, with 9 bases between them. This chain's CDR3 is CASSVGPGTNTGELFF. The CDR3 DNA sequence: TGTGCCAGCAGCGTAGGTCCAGGGACGAACACCGGGGAGCTGTTTTTT.

This clone was seen a few times. This chain uses TRBV5-1 with TRBJ2-2; no clear D gene. Trimming stripped 0 bases from V and 6 bases from J, with 6 bases between. This CDR3 contains 13 residues. Per the germline V gene, CDR1 is SGHRS and CDR2 is YFSETQ. The CDR3 coding sequence is TGCGCCAGCAGCTTGGGCCGGGCCGGGGAGCTGTTTTTT. The encoded protein is CASSLGRAGELFF. Complete variable domain (other parts from reference TRBV5-1 and TRBJ2-2): KAGVTQTPRYLIKTRGQQVTLSCSPISGHRSVSWYQQTPGQGLQFLFEYFSETQRNKGNFPGRFSGRQFSNSRSEMNVSTLELGDSALYLCASSLGRAGELFFGEGSRLTVL.

This clone showed up just once. The CDR3 DNA sequence: TGTGCCAGCAGTGGAATAGGGACTAGCGGGAGTCCGTACGAGCAGTACTTC. Its translation: CASSGIGTSGSPYEQYF. This chain connects TRBV2 to TRBJ2-7; 14 nucleotides agree with TRBD2. J lost 4 bases, V lost 4 bases, and 9 bases had no gene match. The CDR3 length is 17 residues. From germline, CDR1 is SNHLY and CDR2 FYNNEI.